The clone carrying this TCR beta chain was observed many times. By 5'RACE with 10-nucleotide random UMIs, the cDNA was made. One entry per CDR3 protein results from TCRdb running MiXCR on the 5' RACE reads. This table holds about 80,000 distinct CDR3 sequences, 5.8% found once. The entry originates in a study of neurological immune-mediated disorders. This sample's time point: longitudinal time-point 2. Sequencing was performed on PBMCs. The clonotype was recovered from a woman aged 55-69 years with multiple sclerosis.

CDR3 sequence: CASSFSVGGLAETQYF. The CDR3 DNA follows: TGCGCCAGCAGCTTTTCGGTTGGGGGGCTGGCGGAGACCCAGTACTTC. The rearrangement joins TRBV5-1 to TRBJ2-5; the D gene could be TRBD1 or TRBD2 (6 bases each). The germline CDR1 and CDR2 sequences are SGHRS and YFSETQ. V shed 2 bases and J shed 5 bases, with 19 bases lying between them. CDR3 length: 16 amino acids.